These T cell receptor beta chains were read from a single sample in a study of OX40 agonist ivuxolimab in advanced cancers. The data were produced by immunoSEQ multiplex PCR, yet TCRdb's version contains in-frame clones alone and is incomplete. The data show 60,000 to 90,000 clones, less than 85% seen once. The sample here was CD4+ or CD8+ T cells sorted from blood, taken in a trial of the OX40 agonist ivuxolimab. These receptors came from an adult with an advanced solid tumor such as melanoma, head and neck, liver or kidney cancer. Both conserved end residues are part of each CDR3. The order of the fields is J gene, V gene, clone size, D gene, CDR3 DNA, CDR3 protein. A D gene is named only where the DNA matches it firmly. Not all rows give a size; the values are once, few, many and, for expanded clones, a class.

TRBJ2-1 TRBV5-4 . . TGTGCCAGCAGCTTGGAGTCAGGGGCGTTCTACAATGAGCAGTTCTTC CASSLESGAFYNEQFF
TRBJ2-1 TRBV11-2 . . TGTGCCAGCAGCTTAGAAGCCCTTAATGAGCAGTTCTTC CASSLEALNEQFF
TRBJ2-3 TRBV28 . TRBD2 TGTGCCAGCAGTTTACGCCCCCTCCTAGCGGGGGGGGGCACAGATACGCAGTATTTT CASSLRPLLAGGGTDTQYF
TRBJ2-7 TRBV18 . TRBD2 TGTGCCAGCTCACCACCGAGCGGGAGCCACTACGAGCAGTACTTC CASSPPSGSHYEQYF
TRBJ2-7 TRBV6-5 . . TGTGCCAGCAGCCGCCCAGGACAGAGAGGGTACGAGCAGTACTTC CASSRPGQRGYEQYF
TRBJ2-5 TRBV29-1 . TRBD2 TGCAGCGTTGTGGGGGGGGACTTTACAGAGACCCAGTACTTC CSVVGGDFTETQYF
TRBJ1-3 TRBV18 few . TGTGCCAGCTCACCACCCGACAGTAGTCGAGACACCATATATTTT CASSPPDSSRDTIYF
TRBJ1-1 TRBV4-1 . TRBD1 TGCGCCAGCAGCCAAGTGGTAGGGGGCCGTGTAAGGGCCACTGAAGCTTTCTTT CASSQVVGGRVRATEAFF
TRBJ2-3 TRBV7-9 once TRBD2 TGTGCCAGCAGCTTAGGGCTAGCGGGGGGCCCTGATACGCAGTATTTT CASSLGLAGGPDTQYF
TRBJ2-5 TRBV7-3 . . TGTGCCAGCAGCTTACTGGGGGAGACCCAGTACTTC CASSLLGETQYF
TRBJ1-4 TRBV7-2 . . TGTGCCAGCAGCCTCCGTAGGGGTTTGGATAATGAAAAACTGTTTTTT CASSLRRGLDNEKLFF
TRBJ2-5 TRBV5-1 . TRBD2 TGCGCCAGCAGTACTAGCGGGATTAATCTTTGGGAGACCCAGTACTTC CASSTSGINLWETQYF
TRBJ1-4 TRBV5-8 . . TGTGCCAGCAGCCGAAAAACAGGGATCGCGACTAATGAAAAACTGTTTTTT CASSRKTGIATNEKLFF
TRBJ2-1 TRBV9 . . TGTGCCAGCAGCGTAGACGGGACTCTCCAGGGGCAGTTCTTC CASSVDGTLQGQFF
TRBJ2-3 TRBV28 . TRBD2 TGTGCCAGCAGTCCCACTAGCGGGAGTGGGAATACGCAGTATTTT CASSPTSGSGNTQYF
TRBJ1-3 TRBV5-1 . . TGCGCCAGCAGCTTGGAGGGCAGGGATTGGGACACCATATATTTT CASSLEGRDWDTIYF
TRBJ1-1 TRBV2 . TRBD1 TGTGCCAGCAGTTTGACAGGGGGGTGGGCTGAAGCTTTCTTT CASSLTGGWAEAFF
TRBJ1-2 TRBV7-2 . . TGTGCCAGCAGCTTAACCCTTAGAGGCTACACCTTC CASSLTLRGYTF
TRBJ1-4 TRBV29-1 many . TGCAGCGGGCGTCTTAATGAAAAACTGTTTTTT CSGRLNEKLFF
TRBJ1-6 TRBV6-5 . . TGTGCCAGCAGTTATGACACTAATTCACCCCTCCACTTT CASSYDTNSPLHF
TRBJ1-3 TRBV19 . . TGTGCCAGTAGTATATCGATCGGGACGCGGAACACCATATATTTT CASSISIGTRNTIYF
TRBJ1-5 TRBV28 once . TGTGCCAGCAGTTTAGTTCGCGTGGTGGGTCAGCCCCAGCATTTT CASSLVRVVGQPQHF
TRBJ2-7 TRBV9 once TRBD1 TGTGCCAGCAGCGTAGGACAGGGGGTGGGAGGTGAGGAGCAGTACTTC CASSVGQGVGGEEQYF
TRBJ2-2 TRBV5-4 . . TGTGCCAGCAGCTTGGTTCCAGGGGTAAACGGGGAGCTGTTTTTT CASSLVPGVNGELFF
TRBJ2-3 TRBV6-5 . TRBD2 TGTGCCAGCAGTTACAGCGGGGGAGTCACAGATACGCAGTATTTT CASSYSGGVTDTQYF
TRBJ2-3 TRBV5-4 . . TGTGCCAGCAGCGGACGCACAGATACGCAGTATTTT CASSGRTDTQYF
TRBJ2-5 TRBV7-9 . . TGTGCCAGCAGCAAGACTAGTTCGCAAGAGACCCAGTACTTC CASSKTSSQETQYF